The present entry profiles one T cell receptor beta chain with its context. CDR3 length: 16 amino acids. Per the germline V gene, CDR1 is SGHNT and CDR2 is YYREEE (reference sequence). Unmatched junction bases numbered 13, after V lost 4 bases and J lost 9 bases. The data are from a study of cytomegalovirus exposure and HLA in healthy donors. The protocol was immunoSEQ multiplex PCR, while the TCRdb copy is restricted to in-frame clones and leaves out a portion. This table holds some 150,000 clones, just under 90% found once. The TCR was taken from a woman in her twenties or thirties in good health and CMV-seronegative. The source material was PBMCs. The chain combines TRBV5-4 with TRBJ1-6, with TRBD1 matching over 7 bases. The CDR3 protein is CASSIERQGGGSPLHF. CDR3 in DNA: TGTGCCAGCAGCATCGAACGACAGGGAGGTGGTTCACCCCTCCACTTT.